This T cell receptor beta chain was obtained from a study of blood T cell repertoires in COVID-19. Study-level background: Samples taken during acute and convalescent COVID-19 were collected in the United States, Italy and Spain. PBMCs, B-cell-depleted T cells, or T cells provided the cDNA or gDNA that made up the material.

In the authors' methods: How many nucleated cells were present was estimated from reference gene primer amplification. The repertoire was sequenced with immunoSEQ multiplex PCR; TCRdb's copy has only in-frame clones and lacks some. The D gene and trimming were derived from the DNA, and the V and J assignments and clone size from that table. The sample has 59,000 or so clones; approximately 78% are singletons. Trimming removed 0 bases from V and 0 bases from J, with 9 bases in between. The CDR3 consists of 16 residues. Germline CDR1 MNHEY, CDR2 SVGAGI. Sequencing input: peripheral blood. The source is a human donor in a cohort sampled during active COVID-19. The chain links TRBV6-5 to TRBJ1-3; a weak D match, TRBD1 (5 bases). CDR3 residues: CASSYSGADSGNTIYF. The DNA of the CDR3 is TGTGCCAGCAGTTACTCAGGGGCGGACTCTGGAAACACCATATATTTT.